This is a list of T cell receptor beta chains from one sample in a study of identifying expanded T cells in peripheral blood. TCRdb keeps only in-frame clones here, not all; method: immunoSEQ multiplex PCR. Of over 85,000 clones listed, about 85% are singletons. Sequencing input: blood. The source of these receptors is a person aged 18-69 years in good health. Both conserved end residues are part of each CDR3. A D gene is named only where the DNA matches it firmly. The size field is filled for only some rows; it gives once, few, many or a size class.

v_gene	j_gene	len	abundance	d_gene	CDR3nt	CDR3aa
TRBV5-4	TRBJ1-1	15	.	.	TGTGCCAGCAGCTTTGGGGGGGACGCGAACACTGAAGCTTTCTTT	CASSFGGDANTEAFF
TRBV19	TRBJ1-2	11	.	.	TGTGCCACTGAGGGGGGACGTGGCTACACCTTC	CATEGGRGYTF
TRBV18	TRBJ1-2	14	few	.	TGTGCCAGCTCACCAAACCAGGGACGGAATGGCTACACCTTC	CASSPNQGRNGYTF
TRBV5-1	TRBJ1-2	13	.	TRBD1	TGCGCCAGCAGCCCTGGACAGGGAGGGGGCTACACCTTC	CASSPGQGGGYTF
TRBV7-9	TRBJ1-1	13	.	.	TGTGCCAGCAGCTTAGTATCGGTCACTGAAGCTTTCTTT	CASSLVSVTEAFF
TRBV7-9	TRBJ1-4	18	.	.	TGTGCCAGCAGCCCGAAGCCGTGGGGAAGCTCAACTAATGAAAAACTGTTTTTT	CASSPKPWGSSTNEKLFF
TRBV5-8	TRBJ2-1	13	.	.	TGTGCCAGCAGCTTGGGGCCTTACAATGAGCAGTTCTTC	CASSLGPYNEQFF
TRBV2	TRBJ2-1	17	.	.	TGTGCCAGCAGTCCGTGGGGCAGAATGAGCTCCTACAATGAGCAGTTCTTC	CASSPWGRMSSYNEQFF
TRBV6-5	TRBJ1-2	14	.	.	TGTGCCAGCAGTTACCGGGGGTTGGACTATGGCTACACCTTC	CASSYRGLDYGYTF
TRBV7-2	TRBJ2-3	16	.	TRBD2	TGTGCCAGCAGCCTACAAGCGGGGGTCGGCACAGATACGCAGTATTTT	CASSLQAGVGTDTQYF
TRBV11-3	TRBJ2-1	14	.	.	TGTGCCAGCGGACGGGGGGCGCCTTACAATGAGCAGTTCTTC	CASGRGAPYNEQFF
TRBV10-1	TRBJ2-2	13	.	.	TGCGCCAGCAGTGATCAGGGTCCCGGGGAGCTGTTTTTT	CASSDQGPGELFF
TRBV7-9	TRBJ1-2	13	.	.	TGTGCCAGCAGCTTAGGGGATTGGTACGGCTACACCTTC	CASSLGDWYGYTF
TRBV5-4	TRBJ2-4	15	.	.	TGTGCCAGCAGCGCCGTGGTTGGGGGCTCCGGCATTCAGTACTTC	CASSAVVGGSGIQYF
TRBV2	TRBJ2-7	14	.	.	TGTGCCAGCAGTGAGGGGCGGGGGACAAACCGGCAGTACTTC	CASSEGRGTNRQYF
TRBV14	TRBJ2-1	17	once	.	TGTGCCAGCAGCCAAGATCCATGGACAGCCTCCTACAATGAGCAGTTCTTC	CASSQDPWTASYNEQFF
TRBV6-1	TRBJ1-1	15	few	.	TGTGCCAGCAGTGAATTTATGGGGAGGGGCACTGAAGCTTTCTTT	CASSEFMGRGTEAFF
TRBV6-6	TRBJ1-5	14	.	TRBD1	TGTGCCAGCAGTTATGACCACAGGGGCTGGCCCCAGCATTTT	CASSYDHRGWPQHF
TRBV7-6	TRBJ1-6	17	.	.	TGTGCCAGCAGCTTACTGGAGTCTAGCTCCTATAATTCACCCCTCCACTTT	CASSLLESSSYNSPLHF
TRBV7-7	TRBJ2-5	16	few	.	TGTGCCAGCAGCTTGGGCGGGGGCTACTCCGCCGGAACCCAGTACTTC	CASSLGGGYSAGTQYF
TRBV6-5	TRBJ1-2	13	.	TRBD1	TGTGCCAGCAGATTAGGACAGGGGGGCGGCTACACCTTC	CASRLGQGGGYTF
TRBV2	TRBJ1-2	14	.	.	TGTGCCAGCAGTAGAAATCGACAGCCCTATGGCTACACCTTC	CASSRNRQPYGYTF
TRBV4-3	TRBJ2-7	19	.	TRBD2	TGCGCCAGCAGCCAAGAATGGAACTTTCTGGGGACTAGCTACTACGAGCAGTACTTC	CASSQEWNFLGTSYYEQYF
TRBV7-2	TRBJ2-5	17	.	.	TGTGCCAGCAGCTTAGGACGGCGGCTAGGGAACCAAGAGACCCAGTACTTC	CASSLGRRLGNQETQYF
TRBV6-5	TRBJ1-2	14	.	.	TGTGCCAGCAGTTCCCAGTTTTTGGGCTATGGCTACACCTTC	CASSSQFLGYGYTF
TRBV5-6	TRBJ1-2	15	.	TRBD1	TGTGCCAGCAGCTTGGGAATGGGACAGGGCTATGGCTACACCTTC	CASSLGMGQGYGYTF
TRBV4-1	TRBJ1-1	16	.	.	TGCGCCACCTCCAAGGCGGGGGGCTTCTTGAACACTGAAGCTTTCTTT	CATSKAGGFLNTEAFF
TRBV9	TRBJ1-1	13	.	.	TGTGCCAGCAGCGGGCCAGGACAGACTGAAGCTTTCTTT	CASSGPGQTEAFF
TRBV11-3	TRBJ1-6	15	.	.	TGTGCCAGCAGCAGAGGCGGGACGGAGGTGTCACCCCTCCACTTT	CASSRGGTEVSPLHF
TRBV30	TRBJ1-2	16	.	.	TGTGCCTGGAGCGAACCGGACGCGGGGGGCACCTATGGCTACACCTTC	CAWSEPDAGGTYGYTF
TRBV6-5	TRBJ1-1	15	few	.	TGTGCCAGCAGTTATCGCGAGCGGACAGTTGGTTCGGCTTTCTTT	CASSYRERTVGSAFF
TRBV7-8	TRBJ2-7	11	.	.	TGTGCCAGCAGCTTTGGGGAGGAGCAGTACTTC	CASSFGEEQYF
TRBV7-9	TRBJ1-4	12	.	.	TGTGCCAGCAGCTTTGGGTCGGGAAAACTGTTTTTT	CASSFGSGKLFF
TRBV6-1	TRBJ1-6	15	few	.	TGTGCCAGCAGTGAAGGGGTGGGGTATAATTCACCCCTCCACTTT	CASSEGVGYNSPLHF
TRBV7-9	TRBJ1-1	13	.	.	TGTGCCAGCACCAGTCGATGGAACACTGAAGCTTTCTTT	CASTSRWNTEAFF
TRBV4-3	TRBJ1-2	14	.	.	TGCGCCAGCAGCCAAGATACAGGGCCCTATGGCTACACCTTC	CASSQDTGPYGYTF
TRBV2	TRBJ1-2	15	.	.	TGTGCCAGCCCCCGATGGGATGAAGCTAACTATGGCTACACCTTC	CASPRWDEANYGYTF
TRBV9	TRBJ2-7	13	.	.	TGTGCCAGCAGCGTAGATGGGGCCTACGAGCAGTACTTC	CASSVDGAYEQYF